Following are 7 T cell receptor beta chains from one sample sequenced in a study of blood T cell repertoires in COVID-19. Produced via immunoSEQ multiplex PCR; TCRdb's table is partial and in-frame only. The sample includes about 260,000 clones, around 90% of them seen just once. The source material was peripheral blood. The receptors were gathered from a woman aged 45-59 years who had recovered from COVID-19.

This sequence joins TRBV28 and TRBJ2-7; 8 nucleotides align to TRBD1. Trimming took 3 bases from V and 2 from J; bases not matched to a gene: 6. The length of the CDR3 is 15 residues. Germline loops: CDR1 MDHEN, CDR2 SYDVKM. This CDR3 reads CASSLPDRVPYEQYF. For the CDR3, the DNA is TGTGCCAGCAGTTTGCCGGACAGGGTCCCCTACGAGCAGTACTTC.

V usage is TRBV28 and J usage is TRBJ1-5, with unresolved D. Germline V gene sequence: CDR1 MDHEN, CDR2 SYDVKM. V was clipped by 1 base and J by 3 bases, with 4 bases between them. The CDR3 totals 13 residues. The CDR3 DNA is TGTGCCAGCAGTTTATTTCTCAATCAGCCCCAGCATTTT. It is translated as CASSLFLNQPQHF.

The V and J genes are TRBV3-1 (or the pseudogene TRBV3-2) and TRBJ1-2; a weak D match, TRBD1 (6 bases). Trimming removed 2 bases from V and 6 bases from J, with 10 bases in between. Germline V CDR1 and CDR2: LGHDT, YNNKEL (reference sequence). The CDR3 extends over 13 amino acids. CDR3 in amino acids: CASSQRGGHGYTF. The CDR3 nucleotides read TGTGCCAGCAGCCAACGAGGGGGACATGGCTACACCTTC.

The V and J genes are TRBV10-3 and TRBJ2-7; TRBD1 aligns across 10 bases. The CDR3 length is 16 residues. Trimming took 4 bases from V and 2 from J; bases not matched to a gene: 8. Germline loops: CDR1 ENHRY, CDR2 SYGVKD. The CDR3 protein is CAISGRGDRGPYEQYF. As DNA, the CDR3 is TGTGCCATCAGTGGGAGAGGGGACAGGGGCCCCTACGAGCAGTACTTC.

CDR3 in amino acids: CASSLTPGGSETQYF. CDR3 sequence (DNA): TGCGCCAGCAGCTTAACCCCGGGGGGCAGCGAGACCCAGTACTTC. This chain connects TRBV5-1 to TRBJ2-5; possibly TRBD2 for D (7 bases). This CDR3 has 15 amino acids. Looked up from germline, CDR1 is SGHRS and CDR2 is YFSETQ. V was trimmed by 2 bases and J by 5 bases, leaving 16 bases between them.

The V call is TRBV2, the J call TRBJ1-5; D may be TRBD1 (5 bases). V was cut by 7 bases and J by 1 base, with 11 bases left in between. The CDR3 runs to 14 residues. Per the germline V gene, CDR1 is SNHLY and CDR2 is FYNNEI. CDR3 DNA sequence: TGTGCCAGCACGCAGGGTGTAAGCAATCAGCCCCAGCATTTT. Translation: CASTQGVSNQPQHF.

The CDR3 nucleotides read TGTGCCAGCAAGGACAGGGGGCGCGACACCATATATTTT. This sequence encodes CASKDRGRDTIYF. The rearrangement links TRBV28 to TRBJ1-3, with 11 bases lining up with TRBD1. CDR3 length: 13 residues. V shed 7 bases, J shed 8 bases, and the junction held 4 bases outside the gene matches. Germline CDR1 and CDR2: MDHEN and SYDVKM.